This TCR beta chain was sequenced during a study of blood T cell repertoires in COVID-19. Overall study: Material from acute and convalescent COVID-19 was sourced from the United States, Italy and Spain.

Those who participated ranged in age from about 18 to 89 years and resided in about 24 US areas. Clinical histories supplied by participants themselves formed the basis of cohort assignment. V lost 4 bases, J lost 3 bases, and 12 bases stayed unmatched. From germline, CDR1 is LGHDT and CDR2 YNNKEL (reference sequence). This CDR3 region has 17 residues. Libraries were prepared by immunoSEQ multiplex PCR; TCRdb keeps only in-frame clonotypes and omits some of them. The profile shows roughly 300,000 clones, just over 85% of them singletons. This clone was seen a few times. Sequencing was done on a sample of PBMCs or T cells enriched from blood (not recorded which). The V call is TRBV3-1 (or the pseudogene TRBV3-2), the J call TRBJ1-2; 9 bases match TRBD1. This clonotype originated in a woman in her 40s with acute COVID-19. The CDR3 loop reads CASSPSPGQGFDYGYTF. CDR3 DNA sequence: TGTGCCAGCAGCCCATCACCGGGACAGGGATTCGACTATGGCTACACCTTC.